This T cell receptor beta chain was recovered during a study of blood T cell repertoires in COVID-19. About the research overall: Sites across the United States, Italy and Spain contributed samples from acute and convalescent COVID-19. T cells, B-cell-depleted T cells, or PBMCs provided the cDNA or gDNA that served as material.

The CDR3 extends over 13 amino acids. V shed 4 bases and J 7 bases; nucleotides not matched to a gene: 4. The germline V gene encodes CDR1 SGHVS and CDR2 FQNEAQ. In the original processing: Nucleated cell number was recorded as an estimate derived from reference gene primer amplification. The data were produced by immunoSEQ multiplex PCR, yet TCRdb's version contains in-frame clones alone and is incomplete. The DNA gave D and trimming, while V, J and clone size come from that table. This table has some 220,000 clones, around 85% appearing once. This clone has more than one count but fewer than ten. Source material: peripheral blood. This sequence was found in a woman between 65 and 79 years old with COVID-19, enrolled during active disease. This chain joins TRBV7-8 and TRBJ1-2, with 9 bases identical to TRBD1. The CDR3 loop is CASSYDRGGGYTF. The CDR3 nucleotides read TGTGCCAGCAGCTACGACAGGGGGGGTGGCTACACCTTC.